Following are 9 T cell receptor beta chains from one sample sequenced in a study of blood T cell repertoires in COVID-19. Assay: immunoSEQ multiplex PCR; the TCRdb copy retains only in-frame clones and omits some. Here the sample spans around 130,000 clones, just under 90% being singletons. Input material: peripheral blood. The source of these receptors is a woman of 80 years or more with acute or convalescent COVID-19.

The rearrangement links TRBV11-2 to TRBJ2-7; 7 nucleotides line up with TRBD1. Germline V gives CDR1 SGHAT, CDR2 FQNNGV. There are 19 residues in the CDR3. J lost 3 bases, V lost 5 bases, and 22 bases had no gene match. CDR3 loop: CASSLNQGTGAISLYEQYF. For the CDR3, the DNA is TGTGCCAGCAGCCTGAATCAGGGCACAGGGGCCATTAGTCTCTACGAGCAGTACTTC.

The chain is built from TRBV12-5 and TRBJ1-4; 9 bases align to TRBD1. V lost 2 bases and J lost 6; bases outside the gene matches: 10. This CDR3 comprises 17 residues. CDR1 is LGHNT, CDR2 FRNRAP, per germline. The CDR3 nucleotides read TGTGCTAGTGGTTTGTACAGGGGGCCAGCCGCCTATGAAAAACTGTTTTTT. Its protein is CASGLYRGPAAYEKLFF. The whole variable domain, filled in from reference TRBV12-5 and TRBJ1-4, reads DARVTQTPRHKVTEMGQEVTMRCQPILGHNTVFWYRQTMMQGLELLAYFRNRAPLDDSGMPKDRFSAEMPDATLATLKIQPSEPRDSAVYFCASGLYRGPAAYEKLFFGSGTQLSVL.

The rearrangement uses TRBV3-1 (or the pseudogene TRBV3-2) and TRBJ2-3; 12 bases match TRBD1. Per the germline V gene, CDR1 is LGHDT and CDR2 is YNNKEL (reference sequence). V dropped 5 bases and J dropped 9; count of bases not matched to a gene: 6. This CDR3 contains 14 residues. CDR3 sequence: CASSSGTGGSTQYF. The CDR3 DNA follows: TGTGCCAGCAGCTCCGGGACAGGGGGCTCGACGCAGTATTTT.

J is TRBJ1-4 and V is TRBV7-6; the D is unclear. The germline gives CDR1 SGHVS, CDR2 FNYEAQ. Trimming shortened V by 6 bases and J by 4 bases, and 9 bases separated the two germline ends. The CDR3 has 13 amino acids. Here the CDR3 reads CASRGPSNEKLFF. For the CDR3, the DNA is TGTGCCAGCAGGGGTCCTAGTAATGAAAAACTGTTTTTT.

The chain uses TRBV19 and TRBJ2-5, with D possibly being TRBD1 (5 bases). CDR3 size: 13 residues. Germline V gene data show CDR1 as LNHDA and CDR2 as SQIVND (reference sequence). V shed 4 bases and J shed 2 bases, with 8 bases lying between them. CDR3 sequence: CASSTGSQETQYF. In nucleotides, the CDR3 is TGTGCCAGTAGTACAGGGTCTCAAGAGACCCAGTACTTC.

The chain couples TRBV5-1 to TRBJ2-2, with a weak D call TRBD1 (6 bases). CDR1 is SGHRS and CDR2 is YFSETQ in the germline V gene. Trimming shortened V by 5 bases and J by 5 bases, and 13 bases separated the two germline ends. The CDR3 extends over 14 amino acids. The CDR3 here is CASRRRTVTGELFF. The CDR3 nucleotides read TGCGCCAGCAGGCGTAGGACAGTAACCGGGGAGCTGTTTTTT.

The chain uses TRBV6-5 and TRBJ2-7; possible D gene TRBD1, 6 bases. Germline V gene sequence: CDR1 MNHEY, CDR2 SVGAGI. With 6 bases removed from V and 6 bases from J, the gap between germline ends came to 12 bases. The length of the CDR3 is 12 residues. This chain's CDR3 is CASSPGTFEQYF. CDR3 coding DNA: TGTGCCAGCAGCCCCGGGACATTCGAGCAGTACTTC.

Concerning this clone itself: This sample also contains other DNA sequences that code for the same CDR3. The chain uses TRBV4-1 and TRBJ2-5; no firm D call. Germline CDR1 MGHRA, CDR2 YSYEKL. CDR3 length equals 13 residues. The ends were cut back, 1 base at V and 5 bases at J, with 8 bases in the middle. CDR3 residues: CASSQASEETQYF. DNA of the CDR3: TGCGCCAGCAGCCAAGCCTCCGAGGAGACCCAGTACTTC.

The V gene is TRBV29-1, the J gene TRBJ2-3, with D tentatively TRBD2 (5 bases). CDR1 and CDR2 from the germline V gene are SQVTM and ANQGSEA. This CDR3 region has 11 residues. Trimming stripped 8 bases from V and 4 bases from J, with 10 bases between. The CDR3 bases are TGCAGCCAGACGGACTCAGATACGCAGTATTTT. Its translation is CSQTDSDTQYF.